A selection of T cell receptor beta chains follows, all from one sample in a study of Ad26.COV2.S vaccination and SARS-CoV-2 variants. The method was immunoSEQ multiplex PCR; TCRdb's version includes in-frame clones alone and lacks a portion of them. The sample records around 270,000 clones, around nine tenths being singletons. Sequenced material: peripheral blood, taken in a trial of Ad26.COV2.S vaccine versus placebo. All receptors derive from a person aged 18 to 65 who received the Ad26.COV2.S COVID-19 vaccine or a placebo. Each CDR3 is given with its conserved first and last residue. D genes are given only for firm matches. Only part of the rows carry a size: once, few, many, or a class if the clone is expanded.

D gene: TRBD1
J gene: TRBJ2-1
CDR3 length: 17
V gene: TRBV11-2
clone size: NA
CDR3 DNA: TGTGCCAGCAGCTCCCCCCCAGGGGGTCGATCCTACAATGAGCAGTTCTTC
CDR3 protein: CASSSPPGGRSYNEQFF

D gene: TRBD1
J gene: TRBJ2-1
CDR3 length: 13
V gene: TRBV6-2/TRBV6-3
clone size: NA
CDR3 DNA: TGTGCCAGCAGTTCACTGCCGGGACAGGGACAGTTCTTC
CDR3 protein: CASSSLPGQGQFF

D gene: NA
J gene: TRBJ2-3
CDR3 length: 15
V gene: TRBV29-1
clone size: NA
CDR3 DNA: TGCAGCGTTACTCTGACATCCCGAACCACAGATACGCAGTATTTT
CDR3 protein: CSVTLTSRTTDTQYF

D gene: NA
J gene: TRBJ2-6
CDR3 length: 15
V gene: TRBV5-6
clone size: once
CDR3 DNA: TGTGCCAGCAGCCAAGACAGCTCTGGGGCCAACGTCCTGACTTTC
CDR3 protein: CASSQDSSGANVLTF

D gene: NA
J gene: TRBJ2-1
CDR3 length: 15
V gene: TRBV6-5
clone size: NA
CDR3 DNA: TGTGCCAGCAGGATCGACAGGTCCCAGTACAATGAGCAGTTCTTC
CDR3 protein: CASRIDRSQYNEQFF

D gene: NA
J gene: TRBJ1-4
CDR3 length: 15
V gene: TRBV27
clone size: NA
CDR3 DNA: TGTGCCAGCAGTTTTAGTTGGTCAACTAATGAAAAACTGTTTTTT
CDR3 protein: CASSFSWSTNEKLFF

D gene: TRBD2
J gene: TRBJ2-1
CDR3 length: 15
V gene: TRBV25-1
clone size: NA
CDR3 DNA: TGTGCCAGCAGTAGGCTAGCGGGAGGGGACAATGAGCAGTTCTTC
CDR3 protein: CASSRLAGGDNEQFF

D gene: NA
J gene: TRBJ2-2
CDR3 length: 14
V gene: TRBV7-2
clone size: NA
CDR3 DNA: TGTGCCAGCAGCTTAGTAACGGGCACCGGGGAGCTGTTTTTT
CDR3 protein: CASSLVTGTGELFF

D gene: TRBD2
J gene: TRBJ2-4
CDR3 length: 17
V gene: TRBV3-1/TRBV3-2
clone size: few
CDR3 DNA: TGTGCCAGCAGCCAAGATATGGGACTAGCGGTTGGGGGCATTCAGTACTTC
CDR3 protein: CASSQDMGLAVGGIQYF

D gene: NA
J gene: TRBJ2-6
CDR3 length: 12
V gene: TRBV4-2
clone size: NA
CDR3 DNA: TGTGCCAGCCGGGCCGGGGCCAACGTCCTGACTTTC
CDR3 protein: CASRAGANVLTF

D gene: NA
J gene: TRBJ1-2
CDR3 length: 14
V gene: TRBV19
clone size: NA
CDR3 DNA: TGTGCCAGTAGTCGAATCGACGGGAACTATGGCTACACCTTC
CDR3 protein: CASSRIDGNYGYTF

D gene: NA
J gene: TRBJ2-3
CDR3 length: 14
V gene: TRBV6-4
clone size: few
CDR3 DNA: TGTGCCAGCAGTGAAGGTGTAGGGGCCGATACGCAGTATTTT
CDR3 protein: CASSEGVGADTQYF

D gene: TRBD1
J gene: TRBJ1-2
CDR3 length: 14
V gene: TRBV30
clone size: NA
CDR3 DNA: TGTGCCTGGAGTGGGGGACAGGGCTACTTTGGCTACACCTTC
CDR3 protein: CAWSGGQGYFGYTF

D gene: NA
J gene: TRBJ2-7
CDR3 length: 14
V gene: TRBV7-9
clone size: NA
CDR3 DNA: TGTGCCAGCAGTGAGGAGACTTCAGACTACGAGCAGTACTTC
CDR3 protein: CASSEETSDYEQYF

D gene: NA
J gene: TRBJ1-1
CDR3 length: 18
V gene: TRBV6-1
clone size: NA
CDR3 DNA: TGTGCCAGCAGTGAAGGAAGGGGCTCGATCGGGAGAAACACTGAAGCTTTCTTT
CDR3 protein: CASSEGRGSIGRNTEAFF

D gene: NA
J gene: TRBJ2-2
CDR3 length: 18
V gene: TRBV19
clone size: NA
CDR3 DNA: TGTGCCAGTAGTATCAGACGGTCCCCGGTGGGGAACACCGGGGAGCTGTTTTTT
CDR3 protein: CASSIRRSPVGNTGELFF

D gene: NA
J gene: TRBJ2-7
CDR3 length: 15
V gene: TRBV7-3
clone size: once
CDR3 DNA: TGTGCCAGCAGCTTCGAGGGGGGCCCCTCCTACGAGCAGTACTTC
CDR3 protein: CASSFEGGPSYEQYF

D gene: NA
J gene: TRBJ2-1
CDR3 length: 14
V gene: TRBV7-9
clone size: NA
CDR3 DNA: TGTGCCAGCAGCAGGGCAGGCCAGTTCGATGAGCAGTTCTTC
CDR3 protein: CASSRAGQFDEQFF

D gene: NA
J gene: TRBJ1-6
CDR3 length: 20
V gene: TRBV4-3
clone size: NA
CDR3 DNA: TGCGCCAGCAGCCAAGCGGGACATTCCCCTACTCAGTCCTATAATTCACCCCTCCACTTT
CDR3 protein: CASSQAGHSPTQSYNSPLHF

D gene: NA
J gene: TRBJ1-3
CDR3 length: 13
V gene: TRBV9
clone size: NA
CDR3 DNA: TGTGCCAGCAGCGTAGAGGCAGGAAACACCATATATTTT
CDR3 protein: CASSVEAGNTIYF

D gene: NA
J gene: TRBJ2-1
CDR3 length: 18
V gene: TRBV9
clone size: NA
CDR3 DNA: TGTGCCAGCAGCGTAGGCCTACAGCAGTTTAGCTCCTACAATGAGCAGTTCTTC
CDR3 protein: CASSVGLQQFSSYNEQFF

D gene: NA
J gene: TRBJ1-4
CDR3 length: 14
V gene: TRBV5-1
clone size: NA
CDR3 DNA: TGCGCCAGCAGCTTCGGACAGATTAATGAAAAACTGTTTTTT
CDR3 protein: CASSFGQINEKLFF

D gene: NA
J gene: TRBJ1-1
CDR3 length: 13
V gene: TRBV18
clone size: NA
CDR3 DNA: TGTGCCAGCTCACTAACAGGAGTTCCTGAAGCTTTCTTT
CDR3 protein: CASSLTGVPEAFF

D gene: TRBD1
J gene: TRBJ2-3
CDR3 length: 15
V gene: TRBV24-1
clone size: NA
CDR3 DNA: TGTGCCACCAGTGACACAGGGGGGCCGACAGATACGCAGTATTTT
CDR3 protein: CATSDTGGPTDTQYF

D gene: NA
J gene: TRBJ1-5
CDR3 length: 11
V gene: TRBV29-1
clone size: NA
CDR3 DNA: TGCAGCGCTAAGAGGGGGGAGACCCAGCATTTT
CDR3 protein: CSAKRGETQHF

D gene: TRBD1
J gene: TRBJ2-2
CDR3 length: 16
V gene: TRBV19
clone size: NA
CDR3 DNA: TGTGCCAGTAGTAAGAGACAGGGAATAGGGACCGGGGAGCTGTTTTTT
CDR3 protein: CASSKRQGIGTGELFF

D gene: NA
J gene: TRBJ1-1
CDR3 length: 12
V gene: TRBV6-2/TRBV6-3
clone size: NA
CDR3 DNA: TGTGCCAGCAGCAGGGGCTACACTGAAGCTTTCTTT
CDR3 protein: CASSRGYTEAFF

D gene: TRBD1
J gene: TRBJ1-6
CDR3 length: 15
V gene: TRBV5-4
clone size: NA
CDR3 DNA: TGTGCCAGCAGCTTCGATTTGACAGGGTCCTCACCCCTCCACTTT
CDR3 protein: CASSFDLTGSSPLHF

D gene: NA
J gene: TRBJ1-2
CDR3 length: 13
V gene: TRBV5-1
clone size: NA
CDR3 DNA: TGCGCCAGCAGCCCTACCGGGAACTATGGCTACACCTTC
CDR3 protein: CASSPTGNYGYTF

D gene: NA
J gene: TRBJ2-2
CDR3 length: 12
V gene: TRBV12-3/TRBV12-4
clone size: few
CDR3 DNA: TGTGCCAGCAGCTATTCCACCGGGGAGCTGTTTTTT
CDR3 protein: CASSYSTGELFF

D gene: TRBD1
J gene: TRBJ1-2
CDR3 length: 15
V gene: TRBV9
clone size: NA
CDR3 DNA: TGTGCCAGCAGCGCTAAGACAGGGGGGTTGGATGGCTACACCTTC
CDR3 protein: CASSAKTGGLDGYTF

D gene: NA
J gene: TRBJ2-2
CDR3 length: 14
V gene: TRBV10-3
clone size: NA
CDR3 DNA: TGTGCCATCCGAGGGGTAGCGGACACCGGGGAGCTGTTTTTT
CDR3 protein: CAIRGVADTGELFF

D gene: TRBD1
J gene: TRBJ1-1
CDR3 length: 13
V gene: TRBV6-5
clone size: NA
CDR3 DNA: TGTGCCAGCAGCCCAACAGGGGGCCTATTAGCTTTCTTT
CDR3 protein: CASSPTGGLLAFF

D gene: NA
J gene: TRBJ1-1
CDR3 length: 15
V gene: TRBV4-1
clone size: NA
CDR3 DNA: TGCGCCAGCAGCGTAACACAGTCCCTGAACACTGAAGCTTTCTTT
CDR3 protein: CASSVTQSLNTEAFF

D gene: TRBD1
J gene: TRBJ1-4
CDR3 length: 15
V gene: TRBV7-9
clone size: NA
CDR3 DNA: TGTGCCAGCAGCCGTGGGACAGCTCAGACAGAAAAACTGTTTTTT
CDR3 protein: CASSRGTAQTEKLFF

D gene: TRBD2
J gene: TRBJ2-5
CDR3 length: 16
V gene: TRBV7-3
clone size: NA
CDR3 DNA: TGTGCCAGCAGCTTAGGGACTAGCGGGTTTAGAGAGACCCAGTACTTC
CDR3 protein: CASSLGTSGFRETQYF

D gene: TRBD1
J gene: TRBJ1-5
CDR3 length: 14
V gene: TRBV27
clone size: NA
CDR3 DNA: TGTGCCAGCAGTTTCCGGCAGGGGGGACAGCCCCAGCATTTT
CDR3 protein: CASSFRQGGQPQHF

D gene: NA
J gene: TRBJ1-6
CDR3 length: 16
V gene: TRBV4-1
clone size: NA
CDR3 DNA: TGCGCCAGCAGCCAACCACAGAGCTCCTATAATTCACCCCTCCACTTT
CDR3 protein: CASSQPQSSYNSPLHF

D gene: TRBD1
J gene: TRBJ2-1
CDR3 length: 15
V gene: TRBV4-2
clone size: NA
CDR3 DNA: TGTGCCAGCGAAACCGGGACAGGAGGCTACAATGAGCAGTTCTTC
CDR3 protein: CASETGTGGYNEQFF

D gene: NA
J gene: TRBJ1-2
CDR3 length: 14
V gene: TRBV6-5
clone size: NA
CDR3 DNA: TGTGCCAGCAGTCCCGGTGGCCTGAGCGGAGGCTACACCTTC
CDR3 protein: CASSPGGLSGGYTF

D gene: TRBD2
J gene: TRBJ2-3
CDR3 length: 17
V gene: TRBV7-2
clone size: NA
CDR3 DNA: TGTGCCAGCAGCTTAATACCTAGCGGAGTCGGGCCAGATACGCAGTATTTT
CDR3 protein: CASSLIPSGVGPDTQYF

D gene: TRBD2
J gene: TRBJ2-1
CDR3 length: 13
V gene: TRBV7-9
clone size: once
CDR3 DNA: TGTGCCAGCAGATTAGCGGGAGCGGTTGAGCAGTTCTTC
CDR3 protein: CASRLAGAVEQFF

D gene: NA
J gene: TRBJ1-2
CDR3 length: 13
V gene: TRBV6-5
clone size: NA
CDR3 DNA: TGTGCCAGCGAGCGGGCGCCGGACTATGGCTACACCTTC
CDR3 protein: CASERAPDYGYTF

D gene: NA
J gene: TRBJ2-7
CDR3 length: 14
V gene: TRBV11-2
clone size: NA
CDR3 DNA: TGTGCCAGCAGCACCGGGACGGGTTCCTACGAGCAGTACTTC
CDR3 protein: CASSTGTGSYEQYF

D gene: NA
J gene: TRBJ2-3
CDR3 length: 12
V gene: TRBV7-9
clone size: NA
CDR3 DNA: TGTGCCAGCAGCTTAGGGTGGGATACGCAGTATTTT
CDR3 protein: CASSLGWDTQYF

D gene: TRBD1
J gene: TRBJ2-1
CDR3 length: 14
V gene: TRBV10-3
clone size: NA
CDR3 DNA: TGTGCCACCTACAGGGGGGACTCTGCCAATGAGCAGTTCTTC
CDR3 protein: CATYRGDSANEQFF

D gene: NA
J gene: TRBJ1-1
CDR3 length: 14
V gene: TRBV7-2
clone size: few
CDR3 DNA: TGTGCCAGCAGCTTGGGACGTCTGAACACTGAAGCTTTCTTT
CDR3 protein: CASSLGRLNTEAFF

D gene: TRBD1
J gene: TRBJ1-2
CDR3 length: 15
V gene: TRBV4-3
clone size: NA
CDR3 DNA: TGCGCCAGCAGCCAGGCGACAGGGGGCCCCTATGGCTACACCTTC
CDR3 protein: CASSQATGGPYGYTF

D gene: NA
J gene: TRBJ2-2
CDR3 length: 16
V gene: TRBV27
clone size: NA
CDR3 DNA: TGTGCCAGCAGGCCCTACCCGCTCGGGAACACCGGGGAGCTGTTTTTT
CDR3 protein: CASRPYPLGNTGELFF